Here is one T cell receptor beta chain with its context. The source of the sample is a study of control samples from healthy donors and cancer patients. Some clones are missing from TCRdb's copy, which holds only in-frame ones; the method was immunoSEQ multiplex PCR. The sample holds about 95,000 clones; 88% are singletons and the top ten take over 13%. The CDR3 spans 12 residues. Trimming removed 4 bases at V and 5 bases at J, with 7 bases between. Germline assignment: CDR1 SEHNR and CDR2 FQNEAQ (reference sequence). The rearrangement joins TRBV7-9 to TRBJ2-3; D gene ambiguous. The sequencing input was blood. The TCR originated in a woman between 70 and 85 years old in good health. Written as DNA, the CDR3 is TGTGCCAGCAGCTCTGCCGGAGATACGCAGTATTTT. Amino acids: CASSSAGDTQYF. The full variable domain, rest sourced from reference TRBV7-9 and TRBJ2-3, is DTGVSQNPRHKITKRGQNVTFRCDPISEHNRLYWYRQTLGQGPEFLTYFQNEAQLEKSRLLSDRFSAERPKGSFSTLEIQRTEQGDSAMYLCASSSAGDTQYFGPGTRLTVL.